The source of this TCR beta chain is a study of T cells after yellow fever vaccination. Germline CDR1 is SGHDN and CDR2 is FVKESK. V lost 1 base to trimming and J lost 10 bases, with 7 bases between them. The CDR3 consists of 11 residues. For TCR, cDNA came from 5'RACE template switching, which added a universal primer site and UMIs. TCRdb reprocessed the 5' RACE reads with MiXCR, giving one entry per CDR3 protein. The table records about 260,000 distinct CDR3 sequences, over 10% of them present only once. This clonotype was picked up a small number of times. The antigen remains undetermined. Overall study findings and caveats: Although most clonotypes did not, a small share appeared in both CD4 and CD8 compartments. Most clones from primary vaccination were detected again post-booster (almost 98% CD4, 70% to 90% CD8). FACS-sorted repertoires could contain abundant clonotypes contaminating from the bulk population.

This receptor was taken from a man younger than 45 who received the YFV17D yellow fever vaccine. The sequencing used CD4+ T cells sorted from PBMCs, collected 45 days after the yellow fever booster vaccination. The chain carries TRBV14 and TRBJ1-1; no clear D. The CDR3 region is CASSQVGRAFF. CDR3 nucleotides: TGTGCCAGCAGCCAAGTAGGGAGAGCTTTCTTT.